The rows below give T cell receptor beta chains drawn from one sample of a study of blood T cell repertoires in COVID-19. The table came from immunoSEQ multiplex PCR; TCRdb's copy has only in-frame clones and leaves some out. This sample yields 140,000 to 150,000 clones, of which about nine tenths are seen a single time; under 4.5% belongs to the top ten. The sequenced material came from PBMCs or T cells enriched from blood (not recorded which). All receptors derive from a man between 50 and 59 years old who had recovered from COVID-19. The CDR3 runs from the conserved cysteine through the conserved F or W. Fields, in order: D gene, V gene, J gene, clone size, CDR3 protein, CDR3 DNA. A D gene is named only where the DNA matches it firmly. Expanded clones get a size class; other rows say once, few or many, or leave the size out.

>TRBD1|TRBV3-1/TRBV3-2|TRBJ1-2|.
CASSPDRGFGYTF
TGTGCCAGCAGCCCCGACAGGGGGTTTGGCTACACCTTC
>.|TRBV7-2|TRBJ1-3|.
CASSLSGGGNTIYF
TGTGCCAGCAGCTTAAGCGGTGGAGGAAACACCATATATTTT
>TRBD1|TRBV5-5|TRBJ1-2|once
CASSFSMTGDYGYTF
TGTGCCAGCAGCTTTTCCATGACAGGGGACTATGGCTACACCTTC
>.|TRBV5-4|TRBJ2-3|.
CASKTWQTDTQYF
TGTGCCAGCAAAACGTGGCAGACAGATACGCAGTATTTT
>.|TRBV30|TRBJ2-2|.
CAWVRQRNTGELFF
TGTGCCTGGGTCAGACAGAGGAACACCGGGGAGCTGTTTTTT
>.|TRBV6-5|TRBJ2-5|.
CASRPDQETQYF
TGTGCCAGCAGGCCAGACCAAGAGACCCAGTACTTC
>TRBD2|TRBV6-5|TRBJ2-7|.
CASRRDYAGETEQYF
TGTGCCAGCAGACGCGACTATGCGGGAGAAACCGAGCAGTACTTC
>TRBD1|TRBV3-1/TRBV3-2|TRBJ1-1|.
CASSPDRVNTEAFF
TGTGCCAGCAGCCCGGACAGGGTGAACACTGAAGCTTTCTTT
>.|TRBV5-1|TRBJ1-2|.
CASRAQGANYGYTF
TGCGCCAGCAGGGCCCAGGGCGCTAACTATGGCTACACCTTC
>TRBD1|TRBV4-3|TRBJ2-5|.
CASSQRATGTGVETQYF
TGCGCCAGCAGCCAAAGGGCAACCGGGACAGGGGTGGAGACCCAGTACTTC
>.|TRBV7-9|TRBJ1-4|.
CASSSRDFEKLFF
TGTGCCAGCAGCTCCAGGGATTTTGAAAAACTGTTTTTT
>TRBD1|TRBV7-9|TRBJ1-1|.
CASSTWTGNTEAFF
TGTGCCAGCAGCACGTGGACAGGGAACACTGAAGCTTTCTTT
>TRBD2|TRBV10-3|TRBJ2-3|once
CAISDYSRREDTQYF
TGTGCCATCAGTGACTATTCGCGGCGGGAGGATACGCAGTATTTT
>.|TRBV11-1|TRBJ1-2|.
CASSLDGTSYGYTF
TGTGCCAGCAGCTTAGACGGGACATCCTATGGCTACACCTTC
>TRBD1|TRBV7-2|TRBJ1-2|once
CASSLWDRGLLQDYGYTF
TGTGCCAGCAGCTTATGGGACAGGGGTCTTCTTCAGGACTATGGCTACACCTTC
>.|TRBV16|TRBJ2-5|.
CASSQQSETQYF
TGTGCCAGCAGCCAACAGTCCGAGACCCAGTACTTC
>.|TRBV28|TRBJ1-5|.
CASSLYQGLGSQPQHF
TGTGCCAGCAGTTTATATCAGGGGTTAGGGAGTCAGCCCCAGCATTTT
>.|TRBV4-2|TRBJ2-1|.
CASSPNRGYEQFF
TGTGCCAGCAGCCCCAATCGGGGGTATGAGCAGTTCTTC
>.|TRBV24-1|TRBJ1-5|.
CATSDPGGPGGTQHF
TGTGCCACCAGTGATCCCGGCGGACCCGGGGGGACCCAGCATTTT
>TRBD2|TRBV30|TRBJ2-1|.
CAWRRDNGLAGSRGEQFF
TGTGCCTGGAGACGGGACAACGGACTAGCGGGGTCAAGAGGGGAGCAGTTCTTC
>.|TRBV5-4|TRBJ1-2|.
CASSAPVLANYGYTF
TGTGCCAGCAGCGCCCCAGTGTTGGCTAACTATGGCTACACCTTC
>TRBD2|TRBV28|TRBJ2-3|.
CASSSRREGLTDTQYF
TGTGCCAGCAGTTCCCGACGGGAGGGTCTCACAGATACGCAGTATTTT
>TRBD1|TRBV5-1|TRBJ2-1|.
CASSFDRGLDEQFF
TGCGCCAGCAGCTTCGACAGGGGGCTGGATGAGCAGTTCTTC
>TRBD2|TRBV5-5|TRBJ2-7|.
CASSLAGLAASSYEQYF
TGTGCCAGCAGCTTGGCGGGACTAGCGGCTTCCTCCTACGAGCAGTACTTC
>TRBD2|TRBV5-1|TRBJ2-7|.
CASSPELAGDYEQYF
TGCGCCAGCAGCCCCGAACTAGCGGGAGACTACGAGCAGTACTTC
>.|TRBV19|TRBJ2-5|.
CASSIGLNQETQYF
TGTGCCAGTAGTATTGGCCTTAACCAAGAGACCCAGTACTTC
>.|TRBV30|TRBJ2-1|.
CAWSVPRGIHNEQFF
TGTGCCTGGAGTGTCCCAAGGGGGATACACAATGAGCAGTTCTTC
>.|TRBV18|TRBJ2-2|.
CASSPRLDNTGELFF
TGTGCCAGCTCACCACGTCTAGATAACACCGGGGAGCTGTTTTTT
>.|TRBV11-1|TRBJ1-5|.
CASSRDRGQPQHF
TGTGCCAGCAGCCGGGACCGGGGGCAGCCCCAGCATTTT
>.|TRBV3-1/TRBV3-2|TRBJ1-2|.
CARTIGGYTF
TGTGCCAGGACAATCGGTGGCTACACCTTC
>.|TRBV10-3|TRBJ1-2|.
CAITPTGYGYTF
TGTGCCATCACCCCAACTGGCTATGGCTACACCTTC